The rows below give T cell receptor beta chains drawn from one sample of a study of glioma-infiltrating T cells after dendritic cell vaccination. Using immunoSEQ multiplex PCR, the repertoire was profiled, and TCRdb retains in-frame clones only, with some absent. Of under 130,000 clones in the sample, roughly 79% were seen once. The source material was blood, sampled before dendritic cell vaccination. The receptors originated from a human donor with glioblastoma. Both conserved end residues are part of each CDR3. Each record gives: clone size, D gene, V gene, J gene, CDR3 DNA, CDR3 protein. D genes are given only for firm matches. Rows give clone size only sometimes, using once, few, many, or a class for an expanded clone.

clone size: NA
D gene: TRBD1
V gene: TRBV11-3
J gene: TRBJ2-7
CDR3 DNA: TGTGCCAGCAGCTTAGTTGGACAGGGGGCGTGGGAGCAGTACTTC
CDR3 protein: CASSLVGQGAWEQYF

clone size: few
D gene: NA
V gene: TRBV2
J gene: TRBJ2-5
CDR3 DNA: TGTGCCAGCAGTGAAGTCCCTTTACAAGAGACCCAGTACTTC
CDR3 protein: CASSEVPLQETQYF

clone size: NA
D gene: TRBD1
V gene: TRBV5-4
J gene: TRBJ1-1
CDR3 DNA: TGTGCCAGCAGCTTTAGGACAGGGTCGACTGAAGCTTTCTTT
CDR3 protein: CASSFRTGSTEAFF

clone size: NA
D gene: TRBD1
V gene: TRBV6-5
J gene: TRBJ1-1
CDR3 DNA: TGTGCCAGCAGTTACTCGCTGGAGGGGGCGTGGGCTTTCTTT
CDR3 protein: CASSYSLEGAWAFF

clone size: few
D gene: TRBD2
V gene: TRBV6-5
J gene: TRBJ2-7
CDR3 DNA: TGTGCCAGCAGTTACTCTTCCGGGGGGAGCCACGAGCAGTACTTC
CDR3 protein: CASSYSSGGSHEQYF

clone size: once
D gene: NA
V gene: TRBV5-1
J gene: TRBJ2-6
CDR3 DNA: TGCGCCAGCAGCTTGGGGGGCGCAGATGGGGCCAACGTCCTGACTTTC
CDR3 protein: CASSLGGADGANVLTF

clone size: NA
D gene: NA
V gene: TRBV27
J gene: TRBJ2-1
CDR3 DNA: TGTGCCAGCAGTTGGGGCCCAGGGAATGAGCAGTTCTTC
CDR3 protein: CASSWGPGNEQFF

clone size: NA
D gene: NA
V gene: TRBV5-1
J gene: TRBJ2-7
CDR3 DNA: TGCGCCAGCAGCTTAACAGGGACCTCCTACGAGCAGTACTTC
CDR3 protein: CASSLTGTSYEQYF

clone size: NA
D gene: TRBD1
V gene: TRBV7-2
J gene: TRBJ2-7
CDR3 DNA: TGTGCCAGCAGCTCACGGACAGGGAGCGTCGAGCAGTACTTC
CDR3 protein: CASSSRTGSVEQYF

clone size: NA
D gene: TRBD1
V gene: TRBV6-5
J gene: TRBJ1-5
CDR3 DNA: TGTGCCAGCAGTCCACGGACAGGGCAAGGTCAGCCCCAGCATTTT
CDR3 protein: CASSPRTGQGQPQHF

clone size: NA
D gene: NA
V gene: TRBV19
J gene: TRBJ1-1
CDR3 DNA: TGTGCCAGTAGTGCCATCGCAATAGACACTGAAGCTTTCTTT
CDR3 protein: CASSAIAIDTEAFF

clone size: NA
D gene: NA
V gene: TRBV6-6
J gene: TRBJ1-2
CDR3 DNA: TGTGCCAGCAGTTACCCGCAGGGTATGGGCTACACCTTC
CDR3 protein: CASSYPQGMGYTF

clone size: few
D gene: NA
V gene: TRBV19
J gene: TRBJ1-1
CDR3 DNA: TGTGCCAGTACCCCAAGAGGTAGGGAGCACACTGAAGCTTTCTTT
CDR3 protein: CASTPRGREHTEAFF

clone size: NA
D gene: TRBD2
V gene: TRBV5-1
J gene: TRBJ2-5
CDR3 DNA: TGCGCCAGCAGCTTGGGATCTAGCGGGGGGTTTGAAGAGACCCAGTACTTC
CDR3 protein: CASSLGSSGGFEETQYF

clone size: NA
D gene: TRBD1
V gene: TRBV4-2
J gene: TRBJ2-7
CDR3 DNA: TGTGCCAGCAGCCAAGAAGGCAGGGGGCGCTACGAGCAGTACTTC
CDR3 protein: CASSQEGRGRYEQYF

clone size: NA
D gene: NA
V gene: TRBV2
J gene: TRBJ1-4
CDR3 DNA: TGTGCCAGCAGTGAACGAGACAGAGTTCGAGAAAAACTGTTTTTT
CDR3 protein: CASSERDRVREKLFF